The 20 T cell receptor beta chains below come from one sample, sequenced in a study of beta chain features in type 1 diabetes. Reverse transcription of all isolated RNA meant that expressed TCRB transcripts were sequenced. TCRdb's copy holds only in-frame clones and misses some; the assay was immunoSEQ multiplex PCR. The sample has approximately 260,000 clones; about 20% are singletons. These receptors have no known antigen. Findings of the study overall: TCRB CDR3s from Type 1 diabetes patients were moderately but significantly shorter in all four CD4+ subsets.

Source material: naive CD4+ T cells from blood. Receptors were obtained from a woman aged 40 to 50 with type 1 diabetes.

This clone has more than one count but fewer than ten. The chain carries TRBV15 and TRBJ1-1; a weak D match, TRBD1 (6 bases). The CDR3 totals 15 residues. Germline V gives CDR1 LNHNV, CDR2 YYDKDF (reference sequence). V lost 0 bases and J 1 base, leaving 9 bases between the germline ends. CDR3 sequence: CATSRDLQGNTEAFF. The CDR3 bases are TGTGCCACCAGCAGAGACCTACAGGGGAACACTGAAGCTTTCTTT.

This clone was counted a single time. This chain links TRBV7-2 with TRBJ2-2; D gene ambiguous. In germline, CDR1 is SGHTA, CDR2 FQGNSA. With 2 bases removed from V and 3 bases from J, the gap between germline ends came to 7 bases. The CDR3 totals 14 residues. The CDR3 reads CASSLNSDTGELFF. The CDR3, as DNA: TGTGCCAGCAGCTTAAATTCGGACACCGGGGAGCTGTTTTTT.

The chain joins TRBV19 to TRBJ2-3; TRBD2 is a possible D gene (6 bases). The V end lost 3 bases, the J end lost 3 bases, and 13 bases lay between the germline ends. Germline lookup yields CDR1 LNHDA and CDR2 SQIVND (reference sequence). The CDR3 sequence is 15 residues long. DNA for the CDR3: TGTGCCAGTAGTATCTCGCTAGCGACTACAGATACGCAGTATTTT. It translates to CASSISLATTDTQYF. The complete variable domain, with remaining parts taken from reference TRBV19 and TRBJ2-3, reads DGGITQSPKYLFRKEGQNVTLSCEQNLNHDAMYWYRQDPGQGLRLIYYSQIVNDFQKGDIAEGYSVSREKKESFPLTVTSAQKNPTAFYLCASSISLATTDTQYFGPGTRLTVL.

V usage is TRBV7-2 and J usage is TRBJ2-7; a possible D gene is TRBD2 (6 bases). The V and J ends lost 1 base and 2 bases respectively, with 15 bases between them. The germline gives CDR1 SGHTA, CDR2 FQGNSA. CDR3 length: 16 amino acids. The CDR3 sequence: CASSLVGGSQTYEQYF. The CDR3 DNA follows: TGTGCCAGCAGCTTAGTCGGGGGTTCCCAAACCTACGAGCAGTACTTC.

The chain joins TRBV5-1 to TRBJ1-1; 8 bases align to TRBD1. CDR1 is SGHRS and CDR2 is YFSETQ in the germline V gene. The CDR3 is 14 amino acids. Unmatched junction bases numbered 4, after V lost 4 bases and J lost 2 bases. The CDR3 here is CASSVTGANTEAFF. The CDR3 DNA is TGCGCCAGCAGCGTGACAGGGGCCAACACTGAAGCTTTCTTT.

The rearrangement links TRBV30 to TRBJ2-5, with a weak D call TRBD1 (6 bases). In germline, CDR1 is GTSNPN, CDR2 SVGIG (reference sequence). The CDR3 is made up of 17 amino acids. V was shortened by 4 bases and J by 4 bases, with 25 bases between the two germline ends. CDR3 region: CAWIPRFGGTRGETQYF. CDR3 nucleotides: TGTGCCTGGATACCCCGTTTCGGTGGGACACGGGGAGAGACCCAGTACTTC.

This clone showed up just a few times. This chain uses TRBV9 with TRBJ1-1; D gene uncertain. V was pared by 4 bases and J by 8 bases, with 21 bases between. From germline, CDR1 is SGDLS and CDR2 YYNGEE. The CDR3 sequence is 15 residues long. The CDR3: CASSPSRQFPSEAFF. The CDR3, as DNA: TGTGCCAGCAGCCCCTCAAGACAATTCCCTTCCGAAGCTTTCTTT.

This chain links TRBV27 with TRBJ1-5; TRBD1 agrees at 9 bases. CDR1 MNHEY and CDR2 SMNVEV come from the germline V gene (reference sequence). The CDR3 sequence is 14 residues long. V lost 5 bases to trimming and J lost 7 bases; unmatched junction nucleotides: 6. CDR3: CASSGQGRHQPQHF. The CDR3 bases are TGTGCCAGCAGTGGACAGGGGCGGCACCAGCCCCAGCATTTT.

The chain is built from TRBV7-9 and TRBJ2-6, with 8 bases aligning to TRBD1. Germline V gene sequence: CDR1 SEHNR, CDR2 FQNEAQ (reference sequence). The CDR3 has 16 residues. Germline trimming cut 6 bases from V and 0 bases from J; bases unmatched to any gene: 4. CDR3 amino acids: CASSSQGASGANVLTF. The CDR3 DNA is TGTGCCAGCAGTTCCCAGGGGGCCTCTGGGGCCAACGTCCTGACTTTC.

This clone was observed a few times. The rearrangement links TRBV29-1 to TRBJ2-7; no reliable D call. V was pared by 4 bases and J by 6 bases, with 13 bases between. Germline assignment: CDR1 SQVTM and CDR2 ANQGSEA. There are 12 residues in the CDR3. The DNA of the CDR3 is TGCAGCGTTGCGCGTTCTGCCTCCGAGCAGTACTTC. Protein product: CSVARSASEQYF.

The V gene is TRBV27, the J gene TRBJ2-5, with 9 bases lining up with TRBD2. Trimming cost V 1 base and J 5 bases; bases outside gene matches: 5. There are 15 residues in the CDR3. CDR1 is MNHEY, CDR2 SMNVEV, per germline (reference sequence). The CDR3 sequence is CASSLYGGRVETQYF. The CDR3 DNA reads as TGTGCCAGCAGTTTATATGGCGGGAGGGTGGAGACCCAGTACTTC.

The rearrangement joins TRBV9 to TRBJ2-7; TRBD1 matches at 8 bases. Germline V gives CDR1 SGDLS, CDR2 YYNGEE. V gave up 3 bases and J gave up 2 bases; unmatched junction bases: 7. This CDR3 region has 15 residues. CDR3 in amino acids: CASSGTLTGAYEQYF. DNA of the CDR3: TGTGCCAGCAGCGGGACCCTGACAGGGGCCTACGAGCAGTACTTC.

In its sample, this clone was seen once. The same CDR3 arises from other DNA sequences in this sample as well. The chain links TRBV29-1 to TRBJ1-1, with D possibly TRBD1 on 6 matching bases. Germline assignment: CDR1 SQVTM and CDR2 ANQGSEA. The CDR3 contains 13 residues. V was clipped by 6 bases and J by 1 base, with 12 bases between them. The CDR3 DNA is TGCAGCGTAGAGAGGACAGAGAACACTGAAGCTTTCTTT. It translates to CSVERTENTEAFF.

This clone was counted a few times. The chain joins TRBV5-1 to TRBJ2-2; D ambiguous. Germline CDR1 SGHRS, CDR2 YFSETQ. The CDR3 is 14 amino acids. V lost 3 bases and J 4 bases, leaving 10 bases between the germline ends. The CDR3 bases are TGCGCCAGCAGCTCCCGACTTATCACCGGGGAGCTGTTTTTT. Encoded protein: CASSSRLITGELFF.

The rearrangement uses TRBV18 and TRBJ2-1, with TRBD1 as a possible D gene (6 bases). Germline V gene sequence: CDR1 KGHSH, CDR2 LQKENI. V was cut by 3 bases and J by 7 bases, with 13 bases left in between. The CDR3 sequence is 14 residues long. The chain's CDR3 is CASSPGQGINEQFF. CDR3 DNA: TGTGCCAGCTCACCGGGGCAGGGGATTAATGAGCAGTTCTTC.

This clone was seen a handful of times. This chain links TRBV9 with TRBJ1-6; D possibly corresponds to TRBD1 (5 bases). This CDR3 has 17 amino acids. Per germline, CDR1 SGDLS and CDR2 YYNGEE. The V end lost 0 bases, the J end lost 0 bases, and 10 bases lay between the germline ends. In DNA, the CDR3 is TGTGCCAGCAGCGTAGAGGTAGACAGCTCCTATAATTCACCCCTCCACTTT. Protein sequence: CASSVEVDSSYNSPLHF.

The chain is built from TRBV7-2 and TRBJ2-7; D is ambiguous. CDR1 and CDR2 (germline): SGHTA, FQGNSA. The length of the CDR3 is 14 residues. V was shortened by 4 bases and J by 3 bases, with 13 bases between the two germline ends. The DNA for the CDR3 is TGTGCCAGCAGCTCGCCCCCGCGAGGCTACGAGCAGTACTTC. Residues: CASSSPPRGYEQYF.

The chain is built from TRBV18 and TRBJ2-1; TRBD2 agrees at 9 bases. The germline gives CDR1 KGHSH, CDR2 LQKENI. J was trimmed by 9 bases and V by 3 bases; bases with no gene match: 6. The CDR3 contains 14 residues. The CDR3 coding sequence is TGTGCCAGCTCACCTGGGGGACTAGCTGGTGAGCAGTTCTTC. This sequence encodes CASSPGGLAGEQFF.

DNA for the CDR3: TGTGCCAGCAGCTCCGGCGCCAGGGACTACGAGCAGTACTTC. Protein product: CASSSGARDYEQYF. This chain connects TRBV11-2 to TRBJ2-7; weak D call: TRBD1 (5 bases). The CDR3 runs 14 residues. Germline V gives CDR1 SGHAT, CDR2 FQNNGV. Deletions cut 4 bases from V and 3 bases from J, with 13 bases between.

This clone has a handful of counts. V usage is TRBV29-1 and J usage is TRBJ1-1; 7 bases align to TRBD1. The CDR3 is 13 amino acids. After removal of 5 bases from V and 1 base from J, the junction contained 4 bases not matched to a gene. Germline loops: CDR1 SQVTM, CDR2 ANQGSEA. The CDR3 loop is CSVQGTANTEAFF. The CDR3 nucleotides read TGCAGCGTTCAGGGGACAGCGAACACTGAAGCTTTCTTT.